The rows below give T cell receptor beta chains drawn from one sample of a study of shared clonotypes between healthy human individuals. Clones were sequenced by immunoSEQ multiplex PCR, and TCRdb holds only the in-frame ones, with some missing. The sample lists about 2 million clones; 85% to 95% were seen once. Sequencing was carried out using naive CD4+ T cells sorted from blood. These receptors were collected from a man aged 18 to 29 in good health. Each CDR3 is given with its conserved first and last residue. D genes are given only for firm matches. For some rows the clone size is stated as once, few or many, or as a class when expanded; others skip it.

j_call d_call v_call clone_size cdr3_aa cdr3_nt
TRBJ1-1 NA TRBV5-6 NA CASSTRRGTEAFF TGTGCCAGCAGCACGAGGAGGGGCACTGAAGCTTTCTTT
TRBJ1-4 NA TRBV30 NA CAWSGGGYEKLFF TGTGCCTGGAGTGGGGGCGGGTATGAAAAACTGTTTTTT
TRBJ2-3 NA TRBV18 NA CASSSSISDTQYF TGTGCCAGCTCATCCTCTATCTCAGATACGCAGTATTTT
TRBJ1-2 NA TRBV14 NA CASSPMRQSYGYTF TGTGCCAGCAGCCCAATGAGACAGAGCTATGGCTACACCTTC
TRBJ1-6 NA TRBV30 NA CAWTQGNSPLHF TGTGCCTGGACGCAGGGTAATTCACCCCTCCACTTT
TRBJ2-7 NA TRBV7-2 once CASSLWTTFSSYEQYF TGTGCCAGCAGCTTGTGGACGACCTTCTCCTCCTACGAGCAGTACTTC
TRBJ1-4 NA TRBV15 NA CATRWSLNEKLFF TGTGCCACCAGGTGGTCCCTCAATGAAAAACTGTTTTTT
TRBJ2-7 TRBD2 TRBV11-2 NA CASSYRPGGTYEQYF TGTGCCAGCAGCTACAGGCCGGGGGGAACCTACGAGCAGTACTTC
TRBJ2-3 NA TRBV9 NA CASSVEEGPRVRYF TGTGCCAGCAGCGTAGAGGAGGGGCCAAGAGTTCGGTATTTT
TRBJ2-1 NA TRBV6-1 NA CASSDRRLEAYNEQFF TGTGCCAGCAGTGACCGACGACTAGAGGCCTACAATGAGCAGTTCTTC
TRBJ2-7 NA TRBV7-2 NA CASSNRRYSYEQYF TGTGCCAGCAGCAACCGACGGTACTCCTACGAGCAGTACTTC
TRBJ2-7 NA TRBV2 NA CASSYSREGHEQYF TGTGCCAGCTCTTACTCCCGTGAGGGCCACGAGCAGTACTTC
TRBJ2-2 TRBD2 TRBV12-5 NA CASGLAPGLAGATGELFF TGTGCTAGTGGTTTGGCACCGGGACTAGCGGGAGCCACCGGGGAGCTGTTTTTT
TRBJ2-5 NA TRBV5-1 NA CASSLEPLRAQETQYF TGCGCCAGCAGCTTGGAGCCGCTCCGGGCCCAAGAGACCCAGTACTTC
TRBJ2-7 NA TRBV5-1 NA CASSLGWDAKPYEQYF TGCGCCAGCAGCTTGGGATGGGACGCGAAACCCTACGAGCAGTACTTC
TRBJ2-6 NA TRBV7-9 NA CASSLVDGANVLTF TGTGCCAGCAGCTTAGTAGATGGGGCCAACGTCCTGACTTTC
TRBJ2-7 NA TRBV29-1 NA CSVDGTSSYEQYF TGCAGCGTTGACGGGACAAGCTCCTACGAGCAGTACTTC
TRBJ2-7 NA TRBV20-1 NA CSALLYEQYF TGCAGTGCTCTTCTCTACGAGCAGTACTTC
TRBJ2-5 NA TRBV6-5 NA CASSYSEGFETQYF TGTGCCAGCAGTTACTCGGAGGGGTTCGAGACCCAGTACTTC
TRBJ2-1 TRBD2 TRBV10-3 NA CAISERGLAGQGEQFF TGTGCCATCAGTGAGCGGGGACTAGCGGGCCAAGGGGAGCAGTTCTTC
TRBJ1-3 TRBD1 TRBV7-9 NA CASSKGQGGNTIYF TGTGCCAGCAGCAAGGGACAGGGAGGAAACACCATATATTTT
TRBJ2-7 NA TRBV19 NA CASSTQGSTYEQYF TGTGCCAGTAGTACGCAGGGGTCTACCTACGAGCAGTACTTC
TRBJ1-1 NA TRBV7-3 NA CASSQQRNTEAFF TGTGCCAGCAGCCAACAGCGGAACACTGAAGCTTTCTTT
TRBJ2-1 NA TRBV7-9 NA CASSLSAGSSYNEQFF TGTGCCAGCAGCTTATCTGCGGGGAGCTCCTACAATGAGCAGTTCTTC
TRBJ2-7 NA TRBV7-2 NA CASSPGVGYEQYF TGTGCCAGCAGCCCCGGAGTGGGGTACGAGCAGTACTTC
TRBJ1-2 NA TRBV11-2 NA CASSSSGVGYTF TGTGCCAGCAGCTCTTCTGGGGTGGGCTACACCTTC
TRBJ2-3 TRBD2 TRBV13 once CASSLGLAGGRATDTQYF TGTGCCAGCAGCTTAGGACTAGCGGGGGGGCGCGCCACAGATACGCAGTATTTT
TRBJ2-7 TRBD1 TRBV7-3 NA CASSFGQGGEQYF TGTGCCAGCAGCTTCGGACAGGGAGGCGAGCAGTACTTC
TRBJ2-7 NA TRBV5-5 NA CASSLVEGYEQYF TGTGCCAGCAGCTTGGTTGAAGGGTACGAGCAGTACTTC
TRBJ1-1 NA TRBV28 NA CASSLEVAEAFF TGTGCCAGCAGTTTGGAGGTGGCTGAAGCTTTCTTT
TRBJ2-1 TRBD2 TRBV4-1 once CASSQPLAGGKNEQFF TGCGCCAGCAGCCAACCACTAGCGGGGGGGAAGAATGAGCAGTTCTTC
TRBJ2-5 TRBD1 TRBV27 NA CASRQAGGETQYF TGTGCCAGCAGACAGGCAGGGGGAGAGACCCAGTACTTC
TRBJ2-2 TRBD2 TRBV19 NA CASRGTSVGGELFF TGTGCCAGTAGGGGGACTAGCGTCGGCGGGGAGCTGTTTTTT
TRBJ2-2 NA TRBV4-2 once CASTQTGSGELFF TGTGCCAGCACCCAAACAGGGAGCGGGGAGCTGTTTTTT
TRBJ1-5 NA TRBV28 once CASVEDGGSNQPQHF TGTGCCAGCGTTGAGGACGGGGGAAGCAATCAGCCCCAGCATTTT
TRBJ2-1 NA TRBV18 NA CASSPRDSYNEQFF TGTGCCAGCTCACCACGCGATTCCTACAATGAGCAGTTCTTC
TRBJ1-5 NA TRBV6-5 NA CASSMTGGPYQPQHF TGTGCCAGCAGCATGACAGGAGGACCTTATCAGCCCCAGCATTTT
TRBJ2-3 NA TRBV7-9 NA CASSSSSGTDTQYF TGTGCCAGCAGCTCGTCTTCAGGCACAGATACGCAGTATTTT
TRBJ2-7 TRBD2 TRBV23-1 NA CAAKAGGQNYEQYF TGCGCCGCTAAAGCGGGGGGACAAAACTACGAGCAGTACTTC
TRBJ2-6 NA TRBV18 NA CASSPGTASGANVLTF TGTGCCAGCTCACCGGGTACCGCCTCTGGGGCCAACGTCCTGACTTTC
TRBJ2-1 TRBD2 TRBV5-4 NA CASRGSGGASSYNEQFF TGTGCCAGCAGGGGTAGCGGGGGGGCCAGCTCCTACAATGAGCAGTTCTTC
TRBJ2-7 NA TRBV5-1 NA CASSLGQGITSYEQYF TGCGCCAGCAGCTTGGGGCAGGGCATCACCTCCTACGAGCAGTACTTC
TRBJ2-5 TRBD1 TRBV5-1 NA CASSLTGGAGETQYF TGCGCCAGCAGCTTGACAGGGGGCGCAGGAGAGACCCAGTACTTC
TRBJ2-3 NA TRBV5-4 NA CASSSGGSAGTSTDTQYF TGTGCCAGCAGCTCTGGGGGGTCTGCCGGTACTAGCACAGATACGCAGTATTTT
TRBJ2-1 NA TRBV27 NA CASSFIPSGTRLFNEQFF TGTGCCAGCAGTTTCATCCCTTCCGGGACACGACTTTTCAATGAGCAGTTCTTC
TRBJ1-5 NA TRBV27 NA CASSRMASNQPQHF TGTGCCAGCAGTCGGATGGCTAGCAATCAGCCCCAGCATTTT